A selection of T cell receptor beta chains follows, all from one sample in a study of blood T cell repertoires in COVID-19. The protocol was immunoSEQ multiplex PCR, while the TCRdb copy is restricted to in-frame clones and leaves out a portion. The sample lists tens of thousands of clones, approximately 91% seen once, with 2.9% in the top ten. The source material was peripheral blood. The receptors originated from a woman over 75 with acute or convalescent COVID-19. CDR3s include the opening cysteine and the closing phenylalanine or tryptophan. A D gene is named only where the DNA matches it firmly. Clone size appears in some rows only: once, few, many, or a class for an expanded clone.

>-|TRBD1|TRBJ2-5|TRBV30
CAWGDPRDRAPGGTQYF
TGTGCCTGGGGGGACCCCCGGGACAGGGCCCCCGGGGGGACCCAGTACTTC
>-|TRBD1|TRBJ1-5|TRBV12-3/TRBV12-4
CASSDRVQPQHF
TGTGCCAGCAGCGACAGGGTCCAGCCCCAGCATTTT
>-|TRBD1|TRBJ1-6|TRBV4-3
CASSQQGGNSPLHF
TGCGCCAGCAGCCAACAGGGGGGAAATTCACCCCTCCACTTT
>-|TRBD2|TRBJ2-7|TRBV18
CASSSLAGSFYEQYF
TGTGCCAGCTCATCATTAGCGGGAAGCTTTTACGAGCAGTACTTC
>once|TRBD2|TRBJ2-3|TRBV5-1
CAPGAGGVTDTQYF
TGCGCCCCGGGGGCGGGGGGGGTCACAGATACGCAGTATTTT
>-|TRBD2|TRBJ2-7|TRBV27
CASSLRGAGLAGGPYEQYF
TGTGCCAGCAGTTTAAGGGGCGCGGGACTAGCGGGAGGGCCCTACGAGCAGTACTTC
>-|TRBD1|TRBJ2-7|TRBV18
CASSPEWDRGRSTYEQYF
TGTGCCAGCTCACCAGAATGGGACAGGGGGCGCTCTACTTACGAGCAGTACTTC
>-|-|TRBJ1-6|TRBV3-1/TRBV3-2
CASSRSRGQDSPLHF
TGTGCCAGCAGCCGGAGCAGGGGCCAGGATTCACCCCTCCACTTT
>-|-|TRBJ2-7|TRBV3-1/TRBV3-2
CASSLTWDSTYEQYF
TGTGCCAGCAGCTTAACCTGGGACTCTACCTACGAGCAGTACTTC
>-|-|TRBJ1-2|TRBV6-6
CASSYSTLFNYGYTF
TGTGCCAGCAGTTACTCAACTTTGTTTAACTATGGCTACACCTTC
>-|-|TRBJ2-3|TRBV21-1
CASSNGLANLDSTDTQYF
TGTGCCAGCAGCAACGGACTAGCGAATCTCGATAGCACAGATACGCAGTATTTT
>-|-|TRBJ1-3|TRBV11-2
CASSHRGGRMNSGNTIYF
TGTGCCAGCAGTCATAGGGGGGGGCGAATGAACTCTGGAAACACCATATATTTT
>few|-|TRBJ2-1|TRBV7-2
CASSLDPASSYNEQFF
TGTGCCAGCAGCTTAGATCCAGCGAGCTCCTACAATGAGCAGTTCTTC
>-|TRBD1|TRBJ1-1|TRBV19
CASSRPGTGSEAFF
TGTGCCAGTAGTCGTCCCGGGACAGGAAGTGAAGCTTTCTTT
>-|TRBD2|TRBJ2-5|TRBV7-2
CASSPQRGEETQYF
TGTGCCAGCAGCCCGCAGCGGGGAGAAGAGACCCAGTACTTC
>-|TRBD1|TRBJ2-7|TRBV18
CASSPGTGGDEQYF
TGTGCCAGCTCACCCGGGACAGGGGGAGACGAGCAGTACTTC
>-|-|TRBJ1-2|TRBV5-1
CASSFTGTTNYGYTF
TGCGCCAGCAGCTTTACAGGGACAACTAACTATGGCTACACCTTC
>few|TRBD1|TRBJ2-7|TRBV7-2
CASSLAGTASYEQYF
TGTGCCAGCAGCTTAGCTGGGACAGCCTCCTACGAGCAGTACTTC
>-|-|TRBJ2-3|TRBV9
CASSVAGGVSDTQYF
TGTGCCAGCAGCGTAGCTGGAGGGGTCTCAGATACGCAGTATTTT
>-|-|TRBJ1-5|TRBV11-2
CASSLEGGSQPQHF
TGTGCCAGCAGCTTAGAGGGGGGTAGCCAGCCCCAGCATTTT
>-|TRBD1|TRBJ1-5|TRBV6-5
CASTRTGLSNQPQHF
TGTGCCAGCACCCGGACAGGCCTCAGCAATCAGCCCCAGCATTTT
>-|TRBD2|TRBJ2-1|TRBV4-3
CASSQDRASGLYNEQFF
TGCGCCAGCAGCCAAGATCGGGCTAGCGGTCTCTACAATGAGCAGTTCTTC
>once|-|TRBJ2-5|TRBV7-2
CASSVGPIETQYF
TGTGCCAGCAGCGTAGGGCCGATAGAGACCCAGTACTTC
>-|-|TRBJ2-2|TRBV28
CASSPGTLNTGELFF
TGTGCCAGCAGTCCCGGGACATTGAACACCGGGGAGCTGTTTTTT
>-|-|TRBJ2-1|TRBV30
CAWSRLQPNEQFF
TGTGCCTGGAGTAGGTTACAGCCCAATGAGCAGTTCTTC
>-|-|TRBJ2-7|TRBV11-1
CASSWRAGWSSYEQYF
TGTGCCAGCAGCTGGAGGGCAGGCTGGAGCTCCTACGAGCAGTACTTC
>-|-|TRBJ2-2|TRBV4-1
CASSQAPTAPNTGELFF
TGCGCCAGCAGCCAAGCCCCGACAGCGCCGAACACCGGGGAGCTGTTTTTT
>-|TRBD1|TRBJ2-7|TRBV7-2
CASSMRTGLGHEQYF
TGTGCCAGCAGCATGAGGACAGGCCTCGGCCACGAGCAGTACTTC
>-|-|TRBJ1-5|TRBV19
CASKKGVPNQPQHF
TGTGCCAGTAAAAAGGGGGTCCCCAATCAGCCCCAGCATTTT
>-|-|TRBJ1-2|TRBV20-1
CSASDMHGYTF
TGCAGTGCCTCAGATATGCATGGCTACACCTTC
>-|-|TRBJ2-5|TRBV18
CASSQEGQAQETQYF
TGTGCCAGCTCCCAGGAGGGCCAAGCCCAAGAGACCCAGTACTTC
>-|TRBD1|TRBJ2-3|TRBV7-9
CASSQIHGDRAGTDTQYF
TGTGCCAGCAGCCAAATCCATGGGGACAGGGCGGGCACAGATACGCAGTATTTT
>-|TRBD2|TRBJ2-7|TRBV4-3
CASSRTLGLAGDEQYF
TGCGCCAGCAGCCGGACTCTAGGGTTAGCGGGAGACGAGCAGTACTTC
>once|TRBD1|TRBJ1-2|TRBV19
CASSPPGQVAHGYTF
TGTGCCAGTAGTCCGCCCGGACAGGTCGCCCATGGCTACACCTTC
>-|TRBD1|TRBJ2-2|TRBV15
CATSGDRGWAGELFF
TGTGCCACCAGCGGAGACAGGGGGTGGGCCGGGGAGCTGTTTTTT
>-|TRBD2|TRBJ2-4|TRBV4-3
CASSQGLADEHLAKNIQYF
TGCGCCAGCAGCCAAGGACTAGCAGACGAACACTTAGCCAAAAACATTCAGTACTTC
>-|TRBD1|TRBJ2-7|TRBV23-1
CASSYRGHEQYF
TGCGCCAGCAGCTACAGGGGCCACGAGCAGTACTTC
>once|-|TRBJ2-2|TRBV4-3
CASSQDSTTNTGELFF
TGCGCCAGCAGCCAAGATAGTACCACGAACACCGGGGAGCTGTTTTTT
>-|TRBD1|TRBJ1-4|TRBV19
CASSDTGGAGEKLFF
TGTGCCAGTAGCGATACAGGGGGCGCAGGTGAAAAACTGTTTTTT
>-|-|TRBJ2-3|TRBV3-1/TRBV3-2
CASSQAGSEQWF
TGTGCCAGCAGCCAAGCTGGGTCCGAACAGTGGTTT
>-|-|TRBJ1-2|TRBV4-3
CASSQALGGPGYGYTF
TGCGCCAGCAGCCAAGCCCTAGGGGGTCCGGGTTATGGCTACACCTTC
>-|-|TRBJ1-3|TRBV12-2
CASRFPRGGNTIYF
TGTGCAAGTCGCTTCCCCAGGGGAGGAAACACCATATATTTT